A selection of T cell receptor beta chains follows, all from one sample in a study of radiation and T cells in renal cell carcinoma. Sequencing used immunoSEQ multiplex PCR; TCRdb keeps in-frame clones, though not all of them. Of approximately 120,000 clones in the sample, around 81% were seen once. The sample consisted of blood, taken from a patient whose treatment included radiotherapy and nephrectomy. The source of these receptors is a man aged 50-60 years with renal cell carcinoma. CDR3s leave out the opening cysteine and the closing phenylalanine or tryptophan.

J gene | V gene | CDR3 protein
TRBJ2-2 | TRBV19 | ASSGREQVGELF
TRBJ1-1 | TRBV9 | ASSEKQQNTEAF
TRBJ2-6 | TRBV18 | ASSLEVVHSGANVLT
TRBJ2-7 | TRBV5-1 | ASSLDAYEQY
TRBJ2-1 | TRBV18 | ASSPFAGTNDNEQF
TRBJ2-7 | TRBV9 | ASSVDLESYEQY
TRBJ1-2 | TRBV30 | AWSVTLANYGYT
TRBJ1-5 | TRBV5-6 | ASSPRPNQPQH
TRBJ2-5 | TRBV27 | ASSFQDRPWETQY
TRBJ1-2 | TRBV2 | ASSQRSAGGYGYT
TRBJ1-2 | TRBV9 | ASSPLGQNYGYT
TRBJ2-7 | TRBV4-1 | ASSQDSLAAFSYEQY
TRBJ2-1 | TRBV11-2 | ASSLDGTGLLEQF
TRBJ2-1 | TRBV7-3 | ASSLGLNNEQF
TRBJ2-3 | TRBV18 | ASSPPAGGWGDTQY
TRBJ1-2 | TRBV6-5 | ASTERSLGDYGYT
TRBJ2-7 | TRBV19 | ASSFVQGTYEQY
TRBJ2-2 | TRBV18 | ASSDRTGELF
TRBJ2-2 | TRBV6-6 | ASSPTGWASGELF
TRBJ1-3 | TRBV29-1 | SVVYASSGNTIY
TRBJ1-1 | TRBV7-9 | ASSLAWGDSEAF
TRBJ2-5 | TRBV27 | ASSPLLAGDRETQY
TRBJ1-1 | TRBV9 | ASSSRTGVDTEAF
TRBJ2-7 | TRBV27 | ASSPIGRTGNSYEQY
TRBJ2-7 | TRBV7-3 | ASSPGHSYEQY
TRBJ2-7 | TRBV7-9 | ASSLLQTYEQY
TRBJ1-2 | TRBV4-1 | ASSQTGGYGYT
TRBJ2-7 | TRBV30 | AWSTRQPWAYEQY
TRBJ1-2 | TRBV18 | ASSPTGTGYGYT
TRBJ1-2 | TRBV27 | ASSPRQGLGYT